What follows are 23 T cell receptor beta chains derived from one specimen sequenced in a study of beta chain features in type 1 diabetes (dated by TCRdb to the late 2010s). The library relied on the immunoSEQ multiplex PCR assay. The entire amount of isolated RNA was reverse transcribed using the High Capacity cDNA Reverse Transcription Kit, so the sequenced TCRB transcripts were expressed ones. Held by TCRdb, this immuneACCESS table contains in-frame sequences only and omits some clones. Under half of the omission traces to an unresolved V gene where checked; the cause of the rest is unknown. In all, the sample holds about 900,000 clones, and roughly 15% of those were seen once. Jointly, the top ten make up 0.02% to 0.025% of the sample. Sample: naive CD4+ T cells from blood. This specimen's cell subset or site label, per the study, means: true naive CD4+ T cells. These receptors originate from a woman in her late teens or twenties in good health.

The rearrangement uses TRBV13 and TRBJ2-1; perhaps TRBD2 as D (6 bases). The V end was cut by 0 bases, the J end by 8 bases, with 8 bases between. This CDR3 comprises 13 residues. Looked up from germline, CDR1 is PRHDT and CDR2 is FYEKMQ (reference sequence). CDR3 DNA: TGTGCCAGCAGCTTAGGCCGGGGGTATGAGCAGTTCTTC. The encoded protein is CASSLGRGYEQFF.

The chain has TRBV7-6 and TRBJ2-5, with TRBD1 identical over 8 bases. V shed 1 base and J 2 bases; nucleotides not matched to a gene: 3. This CDR3 spans 15 amino acids. Germline lookup yields CDR1 SGHVS and CDR2 FNYEAQ. CDR3 amino acids: CASSLGTGRQETQYF. The CDR3 DNA sequence: TGTGCCAGCAGCTTAGGGACAGGGCGTCAAGAGACCCAGTACTTC.

The chain links TRBV5-4 to TRBJ2-7; TRBD1 matches at 9 bases. CDR3 size: 16 residues. Germline assignment: CDR1 SGHNT and CDR2 YYREEE (reference sequence). J lost 4 bases, V lost 2 bases, and 10 bases had no gene match. DNA for the CDR3: TGTGCCAGCAGCTTCGGCGGGGACAGGGCGAGTTACGAGCAGTACTTC. This codes for CASSFGGDRASYEQYF.

The DNA for the CDR3 is TGTGCCAGCAGCTTAGGGTCCTCCGGGAGTTTCGCCGGGGAGCTGTTTTTT. It yields the protein CASSLGSSGSFAGELFF. The rearrangement joins TRBV5-4 to TRBJ2-2, with D possibly TRBD2 on 6 matching bases. CDR3 length equals 17 residues. V was trimmed by 2 bases and J by 6 bases, leaving 20 bases between them. The V gene's germline CDR1 is SGHNT and CDR2 YYREEE (reference sequence). Full variable domain (missing parts from reference TRBV5-4 and TRBJ2-2): ETGVTQSPTHLIKTRGQQVTLRCSSQSGHNTVSWYQQALGQGPQFIFQYYREEENGRGNFPPRFSGLQFPNYSSELNVNALELDDSALYLCASSLGSSGSFAGELFFGEGSRLTVL.

J is TRBJ2-1 and V is TRBV6-6; no definite D call. The V gene's germline CDR1 is MNHNY and CDR2 SVGAGI (reference sequence). There are 15 residues in the CDR3. Trimming left V 6 bases short and J 4 bases short, with 16 bases between. The CDR3 here is CASSRMDVVYNEQFF. The CDR3 DNA reads TGTGCCAGCAGCCGTATGGACGTAGTTTACAATGAGCAGTTCTTC.

The CDR3 nucleotides are TGCGCCAGCAGCCAAGAACCGGGACAGGGCATCCACAAGCAGTTCTTC. Protein: CASSQEPGQGIHKQFF. The chain links TRBV4-3 to TRBJ2-1; TRBD1 agrees at 9 bases. The CDR3 runs to 16 residues. V was clipped by 0 bases and J by 11 bases; unmatched bases: 11. Germline CDR1 is LGHNA and CDR2 is YSLEER.

The chain has TRBV21-1 and TRBJ2-5; the table calls TRBD2, which could not be checked here. TRBV21-1 corresponds to a pseudogene. The CDR3 consists of 11 residues. CDR3 in amino acids: CASSPQETQYF. The CDR3 DNA reads TGTGCCAGCAGCCCGCAAGAGACCCAGTACTTC.

This clone was observed a few times. The chain recombines TRBV19 with TRBJ2-5; 8 bases fit TRBD2. The CDR3 consists of 18 residues. V lost 6 bases and J lost 2; bases outside the gene matches: 17. Germline V CDR1 and CDR2: LNHDA, SQIVND (reference sequence). CDR3 sequence reads: CASSARPGLAESQETQYF. CDR3 DNA sequence: TGTGCCAGTAGCGCGAGACCTGGACTAGCAGAATCACAAGAGACCCAGTACTTC.

In this sample, this clone turned up a few times. The rearrangement joins TRBV2 to TRBJ2-7, with 7 bases lining up with TRBD1. Germline CDR1 reads SNHLY; CDR2 reads FYNNEI. The V gene end was trimmed by 4 bases and the J gene end by 6 bases; junction bases not matched to a gene: 6. The CDR3 contains 13 residues. CDR3 sequence reads: CASSVIGQAEQYF. DNA for the CDR3: TGTGCCAGCAGTGTTATAGGACAGGCCGAGCAGTACTTC. The whole variable domain, remainder taken from reference TRBV2 and TRBJ2-7, is EPEVTQTPSHQVTQMGQEVILRCVPISNHLYFYWYRQILGQKVEFLVSFYNNEISEKSEIFDDQFSVERPDGSNFTLKIRSTKLEDSAMYFCASSVIGQAEQYFGPGTRLTVT.

This rearrangement joins TRBV7-8 to TRBJ2-7; TRBD1 might be the D (6 bases). The V end was cut by 5 bases, the J end by 6 bases, with 14 bases between. CDR3 length equals 13 residues. Germline values: CDR1 SGHVS, CDR2 FQNEAQ. This chain's CDR3 is CASSTRQVSEQYF. The CDR3 coding sequence is TGTGCCAGCAGCACCCGACAGGTCTCCGAGCAGTACTTC.

This clone was found many times. V gene TRBV23-1 combines with J gene TRBJ1-5; D is unclear. TRBV23-1 is identified as an open reading frame with a role that is uncertain. Trimming took 4 bases from V and 0 from J, leaving 7 bases between them. This CDR3 is built from 14 residues. The CDR3 sequence: CASSRQVSNQPQHF. CDR3 nucleotides: TGCGCCAGCAGTCGGCAGGTTAGCAATCAGCCCCAGCATTTT.

This chain's CDR3 is CASSLVSGSSEQYF. The CDR3 DNA sequence: TGTGCCAGCAGCTTAGTGAGCGGGAGTTCCGAGCAGTACTTC. The V and J genes are TRBV11-2 and TRBJ2-7; 8 positions agree with TRBD2. Germline V lookup: CDR1 SGHAT, CDR2 FQNNGV. The CDR3 sequence is 14 residues long. Germline trimming cut 1 base from V and 6 bases from J; bases unmatched to any gene: 5.

The chain joins TRBV27 to TRBJ1-1; 9 bases are a match to TRBD1. Germline-derived CDR1 and CDR2 are MNHEY and SMNVEV (reference sequence). J lost 4 bases, V lost 3 bases, and 6 bases had no gene match. This CDR3 has 15 amino acids. This CDR3 reads CASSLFRDRVTEAFF. Written as DNA, the CDR3 is TGTGCCAGCAGTTTGTTCCGGGACAGGGTCACTGAAGCTTTCTTT.

The J gene is TRBJ1-1, the V gene TRBV7-2; 7 nucleotides line up with TRBD1. Germline lookup yields CDR1 SGHTA and CDR2 FQGNSA. This CDR3 region has 14 residues. The trim removed 5 bases at V and 4 bases at J, leaving 7 bases unmatched. The CDR3 region has the DNA TGTGCCAGCAGCCTGTCTCGACAGGGCACTGAAGCTTTCTTT. This sequence encodes CASSLSRQGTEAFF.

The rearrangement joins TRBV7-9 to TRBJ2-5, with 11 nucleotides matching TRBD2. Trimming at V came to 6 bases and at J to 2 bases, leaving 5 bases not matched to a gene. Germline V gene lookup returns CDR1 SEHNR and CDR2 FQNEAQ (reference sequence). The CDR3 has 15 residues. CDR3 protein: CASSSGTSGQETQYF. CDR3 nucleotides: TGTGCCAGCAGTTCGGGGACTAGCGGACAAGAGACCCAGTACTTC.

This clone occurred a few times. The sample carries other DNA sequences with the same CDR3. The chain links TRBV11-2 to TRBJ2-1, with no clear D. The CDR3 is 13 residues long. Germline CDR1 is SGHAT and CDR2 is FQNNGV. V gave up 1 base and J gave up 4 bases, with 5 bases separating them. The CDR3 region has the DNA TGTGCCAGCAGCTTAGCTGGGTACAATGAGCAGTTCTTC. Protein sequence: CASSLAGYNEQFF.

The genes are TRBV5-4 and TRBJ2-7; 7 nucleotides align to TRBD1. The CDR3 sequence is 15 residues long. Germline assignment: CDR1 SGHNT and CDR2 YYREEE (reference sequence). V was pared by 4 bases and J by 4 bases, with 11 bases of the junction left unmatched. In DNA form, the CDR3 reads TGTGCCAGCAGCCTTGGACAGGATTGGGATTACGAGCAGTACTTC. It encodes CASSLGQDWDYEQYF.

Regarding this clone: Other DNA sequences in the same sample also yield this CDR3. This chain connects TRBV28 to TRBJ2-6; D possibly corresponds to TRBD1 (6 bases). V lost 7 bases, J lost 1 base, and 11 bases lay in between. Germline V lookup: CDR1 MDHEN, CDR2 SYDVKM. There are 15 residues in the CDR3. CDR3: CASTQGGSGANVLTF. CDR3 DNA sequence: TGTGCCAGCACCCAAGGGGGTTCTGGGGCCAACGTCCTGACTTTC.

This clone was observed a handful of times. The chain carries TRBV5-1 and TRBJ2-7; D may match TRBD1 or TRBD2 (6 bases each). Per germline, CDR1 SGHRS and CDR2 YFSETQ. Between the trimmed V and J ends, which lost 0 bases and 6 bases, there was a span of 19 bases. The CDR3 runs to 16 residues. In DNA, the CDR3 is TGCGCCAGCAGCTTGGAATTCCGGGGGCGCGAGATCGAGCAGTACTTC. The encoded protein is CASSLEFRGREIEQYF. Variable domain in full (rest from reference TRBV5-1 and TRBJ2-7): KAGVTQTPRYLIKTRGQQVTLSCSPISGHRSVSWYQQTPGQGLQFLFEYFSETQRNKGNFPGRFSGRQFSNSRSEMNVSTLELGDSALYLCASSLEFRGREIEQYFGPGTRLTVT.

This clone was picked up a small number of times. The CDR3 DNA follows: TGTGCCAGCAGCCAAGATCCGGGACTAGCGGGAGGTCTAGATACGCAGTATTTT. Amino acids: CASSQDPGLAGGLDTQYF. The chain joins TRBV4-2 to TRBJ2-3; 15 nucleotides align to TRBD2. The V gene's germline CDR1 is LGHNA and CDR2 YNFKEQ. The V segment lost 0 bases and the J segment 5 bases; nucleotides outside the gene matches: 6. The CDR3 has 18 residues.

The rearrangement joins TRBV11-2 to TRBJ2-1, with D perhaps matching TRBD1 or TRBD2 (5 bases each). The CDR3 is 14 residues long. Trimming shortened V by 3 bases and J by 2 bases, and 8 bases separated the two germline ends. Germline loops: CDR1 SGHAT, CDR2 FQNNGV. CDR3 residues: CASSFGTAYNEQFF. The DNA of the CDR3 is TGTGCCAGCAGCTTCGGGACGGCCTACAATGAGCAGTTCTTC.

This clone was seen more than once but under ten times. The chain has TRBV25-1 and TRBJ2-1; D might be TRBD2 (6 bases). The CDR3 has 13 residues. Between the trimmed V and J ends, which lost 3 bases and 9 bases, there was a span of 12 bases. The V gene's germline CDR1 is MGHDK and CDR2 SYGVNS. The CDR3 here is CASSELEGTEQFF. The CDR3 DNA reads as TGTGCCAGCAGTGAGTTGGAGGGTACTGAGCAGTTCTTC.

The chain employs TRBV10-3 and TRBJ1-5; D uncertain. Germline CDR1 and CDR2: ENHRY and SYGVKD. The CDR3 runs 13 residues. The V end lost 10 bases, the J end lost 1 base, and 11 bases lay between the germline ends. This chain's CDR3 is CASRPDSNQPQHF. The CDR3 DNA sequence: TGTGCCAGCAGACCGGACAGCAATCAGCCCCAGCATTTT.